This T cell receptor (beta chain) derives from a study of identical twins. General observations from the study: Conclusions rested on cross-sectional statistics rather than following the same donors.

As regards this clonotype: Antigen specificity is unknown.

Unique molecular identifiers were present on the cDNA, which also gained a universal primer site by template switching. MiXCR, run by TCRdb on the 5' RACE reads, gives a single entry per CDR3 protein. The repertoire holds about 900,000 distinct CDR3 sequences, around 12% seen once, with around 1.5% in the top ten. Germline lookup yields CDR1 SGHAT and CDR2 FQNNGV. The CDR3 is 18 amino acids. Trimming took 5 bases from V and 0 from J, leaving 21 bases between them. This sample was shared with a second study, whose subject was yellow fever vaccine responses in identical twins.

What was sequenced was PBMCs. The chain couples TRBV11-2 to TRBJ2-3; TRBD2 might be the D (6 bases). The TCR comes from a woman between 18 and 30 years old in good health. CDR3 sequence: CASSHTLGGHTSTDTQYF. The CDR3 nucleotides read TGTGCCAGCAGCCACACGCTGGGGGGTCATACTAGCACAGATACGCAGTATTTT.